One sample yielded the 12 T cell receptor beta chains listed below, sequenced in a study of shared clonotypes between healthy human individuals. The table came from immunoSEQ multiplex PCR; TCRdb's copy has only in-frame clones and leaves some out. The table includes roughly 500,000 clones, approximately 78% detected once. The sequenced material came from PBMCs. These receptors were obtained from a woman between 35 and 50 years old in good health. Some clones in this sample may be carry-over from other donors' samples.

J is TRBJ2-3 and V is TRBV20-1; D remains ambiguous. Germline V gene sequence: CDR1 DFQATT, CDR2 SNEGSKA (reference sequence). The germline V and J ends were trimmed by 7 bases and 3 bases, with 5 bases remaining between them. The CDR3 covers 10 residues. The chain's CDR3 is CSVPTDTQYF. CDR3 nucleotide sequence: TGCAGTGTTCCAACAGATACGCAGTATTTT.

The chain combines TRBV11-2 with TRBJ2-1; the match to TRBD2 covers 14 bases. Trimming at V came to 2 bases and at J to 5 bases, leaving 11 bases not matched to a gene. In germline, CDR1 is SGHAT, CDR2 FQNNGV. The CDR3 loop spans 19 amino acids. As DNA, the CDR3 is TGTGCCAGCAGCTTAAGGGGTGGACTAGCGGGAGGAAGGGACAATGAGCAGTTCTTC. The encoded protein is CASSLRGGLAGGRDNEQFF.

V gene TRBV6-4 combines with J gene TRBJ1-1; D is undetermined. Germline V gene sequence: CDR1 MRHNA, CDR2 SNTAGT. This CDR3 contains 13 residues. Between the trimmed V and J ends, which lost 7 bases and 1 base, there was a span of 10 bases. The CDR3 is CASKDGENTEAFF. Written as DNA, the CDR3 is TGTGCCAGCAAGGACGGTGAGAACACTGAAGCTTTCTTT.

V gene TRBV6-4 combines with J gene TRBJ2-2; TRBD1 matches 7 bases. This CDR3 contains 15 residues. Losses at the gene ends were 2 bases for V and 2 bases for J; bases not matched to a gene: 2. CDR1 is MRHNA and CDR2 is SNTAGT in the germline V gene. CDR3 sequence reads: CASSDRGPNTGELFF. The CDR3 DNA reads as TGTGCCAGCAGTGACAGGGGGCCTAACACCGGGGAGCTGTTTTTT.

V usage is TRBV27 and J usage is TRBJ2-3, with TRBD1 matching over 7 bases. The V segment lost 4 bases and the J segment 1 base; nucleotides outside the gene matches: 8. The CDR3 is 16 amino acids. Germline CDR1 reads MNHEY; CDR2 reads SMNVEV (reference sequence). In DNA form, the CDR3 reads TGTGCCAGCAGTTCTCGGACAGGCATGGGCACAGATACGCAGTATTTT. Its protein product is CASSSRTGMGTDTQYF.

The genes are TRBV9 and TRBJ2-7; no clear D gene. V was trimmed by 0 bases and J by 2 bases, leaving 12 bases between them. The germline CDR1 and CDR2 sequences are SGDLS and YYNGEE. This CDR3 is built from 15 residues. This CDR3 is CASSVDGRNTYEQYF. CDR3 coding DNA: TGTGCCAGCAGCGTAGATGGCAGAAATACCTACGAGCAGTACTTC.

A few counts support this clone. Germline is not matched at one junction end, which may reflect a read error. CDR3 bases: TGTGCCAGCAGCTTGGAAACAGGTCGGGACGTTTTT. It is translated as CASSLETGRDVF. The genes are TRBV5-6 and TRBJ1-4; D is possibly TRBD1 (5 bases). Germline CDR1 reads SGHDT; CDR2 reads YYEEEE. There are 12 residues in the CDR3.

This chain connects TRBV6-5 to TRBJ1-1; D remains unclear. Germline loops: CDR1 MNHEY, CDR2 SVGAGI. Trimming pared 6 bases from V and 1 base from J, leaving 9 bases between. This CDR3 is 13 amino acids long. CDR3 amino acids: CASRVSTNTEAFF. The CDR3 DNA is TGTGCCAGCAGGGTGTCCACGAACACTGAAGCTTTCTTT.

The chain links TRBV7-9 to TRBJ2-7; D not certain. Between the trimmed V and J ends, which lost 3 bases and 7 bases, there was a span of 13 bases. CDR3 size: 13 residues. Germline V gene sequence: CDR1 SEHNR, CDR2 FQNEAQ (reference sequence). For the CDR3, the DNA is TGTGCCAGCAGCTTTTCGGTCGTAAGAGAGCAGTACTTC. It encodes CASSFSVVREQYF.

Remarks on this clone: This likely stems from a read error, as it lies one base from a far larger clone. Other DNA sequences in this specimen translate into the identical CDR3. The DNA of the CDR3 is TGTGCCAGCAGCATAAGGGGCGATCAGCCCCAGCATTTT. It specifies CASSIRGDQPQHF. The rearrangement links TRBV7-2 to TRBJ1-5, with D possibly matching TRBD1 (5 bases). V was cut by 5 bases and J by 5 bases, with 10 bases left in between. Germline lookup yields CDR1 SGHTA and CDR2 FQGNSA. This CDR3 spans 13 amino acids.

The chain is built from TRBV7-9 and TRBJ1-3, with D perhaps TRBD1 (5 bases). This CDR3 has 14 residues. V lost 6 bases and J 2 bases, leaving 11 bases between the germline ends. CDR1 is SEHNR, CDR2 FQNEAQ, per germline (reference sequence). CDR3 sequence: CASSPDNTGNTIYF. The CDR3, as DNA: TGTGCCAGCAGTCCGGACAATACTGGAAACACCATATATTTT.

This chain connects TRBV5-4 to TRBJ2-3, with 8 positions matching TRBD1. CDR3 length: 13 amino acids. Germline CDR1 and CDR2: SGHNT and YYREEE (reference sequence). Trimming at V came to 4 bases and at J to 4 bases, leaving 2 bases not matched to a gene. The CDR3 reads CASSRTGPDTQYF. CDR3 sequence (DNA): TGTGCCAGCAGCCGGACAGGGCCAGATACGCAGTATTTT. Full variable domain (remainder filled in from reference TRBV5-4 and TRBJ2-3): ETGVTQSPTHLIKTRGQQVTLRCSSQSGHNTVSWYQQALGQGPQFIFQYYREEENGRGNFPPRFSGLQFPNYSSELNVNALELDDSALYLCASSRTGPDTQYFGPGTRLTVL.